The 32 T cell receptor beta chains below all came from one sample that was sequenced in a study of T cell repertoires in cytomegalovirus infection. These receptors are not linked to any known antigen. TCRdb fed the reads into MiXCR, producing one record per CDR3 protein. The sample shows roughly 130,000 distinct CDR3 sequences, under 30% of them seen only once. Sequencing was carried out using PBMCs, sequenced either directly or after in vitro stimulation (not recorded which). The origin of the receptors is a human donor in good health (CMV status not recorded). Some clones in this sample may be carry-over from other donors' samples.

This clonotype was detected only a few times. V gene TRBV28 combines with J gene TRBJ2-1, with 7 bases fitting TRBD1. From germline, CDR1 is MDHEN and CDR2 SYDVKM. CDR3 size: 14 residues. Unmatched junction bases numbered 5, after V lost 6 bases and J lost 3 bases. The CDR3 DNA follows: TGTGCCAGCAGCGACAGGGAAATCTACAATGAGCAGTTCTTC. Translating it yields CASSDREIYNEQFF.

This chain uses TRBV30 with TRBJ2-7; 11 bases fit TRBD2. The CDR3 loop spans 14 amino acids. The V segment lost 3 bases and the J segment 3 bases; nucleotides outside the gene matches: 4. CDR1 GTSNPN and CDR2 SVGIG come from the germline V gene (reference sequence). The CDR3 DNA sequence: TGTGCCTGGAGCCAAGGACTAGCGGGCTACGAGCAGTACTTC. This translates into CAWSQGLAGYEQYF.

This clonotype showed up just a few times. This chain joins TRBV10-3 and TRBJ2-1, with 7 bases that match TRBD1. V shed 4 bases and J 4 bases; nucleotides not matched to a gene: 10. Germline lookup yields CDR1 ENHRY and CDR2 SYGVKD. The CDR3 loop spans 16 amino acids. The CDR3 is CAISAQQGEYYNEQFF. The CDR3 DNA follows: TGTGCCATCAGTGCGCAGCAGGGGGAATATTACAATGAGCAGTTCTTC.

V gene TRBV12-3 or TRBV12-4 combines with J gene TRBJ1-3; D possibly corresponds to TRBD1 (6 bases). The CDR3 is 14 residues long. The V end was cut by 4 bases, the J end by 4 bases, with 11 bases between. CDR3 bases: TGTGCCAGCAGTTATGGGGGGCAAGGAAACACCATATATTTT. Its translation: CASSYGGQGNTIYF.

In this sample, this clonotype turned up a few times. This chain joins TRBV5-1 and TRBJ2-1; weak D call: TRBD2 (6 bases). This CDR3 is 15 amino acids long. Germline-derived CDR1 and CDR2 are SGHRS and YFSETQ. V lost 1 base to trimming and J lost 5 bases, with 13 bases between them. The CDR3 sequence: CASSLSKGGHNEQFF. The CDR3 DNA reads TGCGCCAGCAGCTTGAGTAAGGGAGGACACAATGAGCAGTTCTTC.

This chain uses TRBV14 with TRBJ2-1; D is uncertain. The CDR3 is 13 residues long. V shed 2 bases and J shed 5 bases, with 7 bases lying between them. Germline-derived CDR1 and CDR2 are SGHDN and FVKESK. The CDR3 bases are TGTGCCAGCAGCCAATTGCTGGACAATGAGCAGTTCTTC. This gives the protein CASSQLLDNEQFF.

This clonotype was found many times. This chain uses TRBV7-2 with TRBJ2-3, with 12 bases matching TRBD2. In germline, CDR1 is SGHTA, CDR2 FQGNSA. CDR3 length: 16 amino acids. Trimming at V came to 4 bases and at J to 4 bases, leaving 6 bases not matched to a gene. The DNA for the CDR3 is TGTGCCAGCAGCTGGGAACTAGCGGGAGGACCAGATACGCAGTATTTT. It translates to CASSWELAGGPDTQYF.

This clonotype was observed a handful of times. This chain links TRBV7-9 with TRBJ2-5; the D gene could be TRBD1 or TRBD2 (5 bases each). Trimming took 11 bases from V and 0 from J, leaving 13 bases between them. CDR3 length: 13 residues. The germline gives CDR1 SEHNR, CDR2 FQNEAQ (reference sequence). For the CDR3, the DNA is TGTGCCTCCGGGACCGAGTACCAAGAGACCCAGTACTTC. This gives the protein CASGTEYQETQYF.

In DNA form, the CDR3 reads TGTGCCATCAGTCAATCGGGGGGTGACGAGCAGTACGTC. The encoded protein is CAISQSGGDEQYV. V usage is TRBV10-3 and J usage is TRBJ2-7; 7 bases are shared with TRBD2. J lost 5 bases, V lost 5 bases, and 6 bases had no gene match. The germline CDR1 and CDR2 sequences are ENHRY and SYGVKD. The CDR3 length is 13 residues.

This clonotype has at least ten counts. The rearrangement uses TRBV7-9 and TRBJ1-1; D unresolved. Germline assignment: CDR1 SEHNR and CDR2 FQNEAQ (reference sequence). V dropped 1 base and J dropped 3 bases, with 9 bases sitting between them. The CDR3 is 14 amino acids. The chain's CDR3 is CASSLVVGDTEAFF. In DNA, the CDR3 is TGTGCCAGCAGCTTAGTGGTGGGCGACACTGAAGCTTTCTTT.

This clonotype was recorded at least ten times. This chain uses TRBV7-9 with TRBJ1-4, with D uncertain. CDR1 is SEHNR and CDR2 is FQNEAQ in the germline V gene (reference sequence). This CDR3 spans 16 amino acids. V was clipped by 3 bases and J by 4 bases, with 15 bases between them. The CDR3 sequence: CASSFISRSGNEKLFF. The CDR3 coding sequence is TGTGCCAGCAGCTTTATCAGCCGTTCGGGTAATGAAAAACTGTTTTTT.

The chain couples TRBV9 to TRBJ2-3, with 11 bases aligning to TRBD1. Germline CDR1 SGDLS, CDR2 YYNGEE. With 0 bases clipped from V and 2 bases from J, the junction kept 2 bases outside the gene matches. This CDR3 is built from 16 residues. Here the CDR3 reads CASSVGTGGYTDTQYF. The CDR3 DNA sequence: TGTGCCAGCAGCGTAGGGACAGGGGGCTACACAGATACGCAGTATTTT.

The chain carries TRBV20-1 and TRBJ2-3; 15 bases fit TRBD2. The V gene's germline CDR1 is DFQATT and CDR2 SNEGSKA (reference sequence). With V trimmed by 2 bases and J by 5 bases, 11 bases remained unmatched. This CDR3 is 18 amino acids long. The CDR3 region has the DNA TGCAGTGCTAGAACTCTAAGGACTAGCGGGAGGGCCGGAGATACGCAGTATTTT. The encoded protein is CSARTLRTSGRAGDTQYF.

The chain carries TRBV6-2 or TRBV6-3 and TRBJ2-1; D not resolved. Germline V gene data show CDR1 as MNHEY and CDR2 as SVGEGT. Trimming pared 3 bases from V and 12 bases from J, leaving 9 bases between. The CDR3 loop spans 11 amino acids. The CDR3 sequence: CASSYGFGQFF. The CDR3 DNA is TGTGCCAGCAGTTATGGGTTTGGGCAGTTCTTC.

The V and J genes are TRBV6-8 and TRBJ1-1, with D possibly TRBD1 on 5 matching bases. This CDR3 comprises 14 residues. V lost 6 bases to trimming and J lost 5 bases, with 16 bases between them. CDR1 and CDR2 from the germline V gene are MNHGY and SAAAGT. The CDR3, as DNA: TGTGCCAGCAGCATCGGACAAGGCAGGACTGAAGCTTTCTTT. This sequence encodes CASSIGQGRTEAFF.

The rearrangement uses TRBV7-2 and TRBJ1-1, with D possibly matching TRBD1 (6 bases). This CDR3 is 15 amino acids long. V lost 2 bases and J 5 bases, leaving 15 bases between the germline ends. The germline V gene has CDR1 SGHTA and CDR2 FQGNSA. The CDR3 nucleotides read TGTGCCAGCAGCTTACACCGGGGGCCCCCTACTGAAGCTTTCTTT. It specifies CASSLHRGPPTEAFF.

Regarding this clonotype: Its ends do not fully match the called genes, so a read error is possible. This chain links TRBV7-9 with TRBJ2-1; 10 nucleotides match TRBD1. This CDR3 has 15 amino acids. Germline V gives CDR1 SEHNR, CDR2 FQNEAQ (reference sequence). CDR3 sequence (DNA): TGTGCCAGCAGCTTAATCGGGACAGGGGCAAATGTGCAGTTCTTC. Translated, it gives CASSLIGTGANVQFF.

This clonotype was recorded a few times. The chain uses TRBV20-1 and TRBJ1-2, with D perhaps TRBD1 (5 bases). Germline loops: CDR1 DFQATT, CDR2 SNEGSKA (reference sequence). The CDR3 sequence is 14 residues long. The CDR3 protein is CSPSPRQGGYGYTF. The CDR3 DNA is TGCAGCCCCTCCCCCCGGCAGGGAGGATATGGCTACACCTTC.

The V call is TRBV6-2 or TRBV6-3, the J call TRBJ2-1, with D perhaps TRBD2 (6 bases). The V end lost 6 bases, the J end lost 7 bases, and 10 bases lay between the germline ends. The V gene's germline CDR1 is MNHEY and CDR2 SVGEGT. The CDR3 sequence is 12 residues long. The CDR3, as DNA: TGTGCCAGCAGGGTGCTAGCGAATGAGCAGTTCTTC. It is translated as CASRVLANEQFF.

This clonotype is deemed medium-sized. The chain uses TRBV19 and TRBJ1-2; D is perhaps TRBD1 (5 bases). The CDR3 is 15 residues long. From germline, CDR1 is LNHDA and CDR2 SQIVND (reference sequence). Trimming left V 3 bases short and J 6 bases short, with 17 bases between. The chain's CDR3 is CASSILTSGPNGYTF. The CDR3 DNA reads as TGTGCCAGTAGTATTTTAACGTCAGGGCCAAATGGCTACACCTTC.

This rearrangement joins TRBV7-2 to TRBJ2-1, with TRBD2 identical over 7 bases. Germline V CDR1 and CDR2: SGHTA, FQGNSA. Trimming took 4 bases from V and 9 from J; bases not matched to a gene: 12. The CDR3 has 15 amino acids. As DNA, the CDR3 is TGTGCCAGCAGCTCAACCCTCGGCGGGAGTGGTGAGCAGTTCTTC. It codes for CASSSTLGGSGEQFF.

The chain couples TRBV28 to TRBJ2-1; 10 bases are a match to TRBD1. Trimming at V came to 6 bases and at J to 7 bases, leaving 15 bases not matched to a gene. Looked up from germline, CDR1 is MDHEN and CDR2 is SYDVKM. The CDR3 is 17 residues long. The CDR3 spells CASSGTGEIGGRNEQFF. For the CDR3, the DNA is TGTGCCAGCAGCGGGACAGGGGAAATCGGCGGGCGAAATGAGCAGTTCTTC. Looking up the rest from reference TRBV28 and TRBJ2-1 gives the full variable domain: DVKVTQSSRYLVKRTGEKVFLECVQDMDHENMFWYRQDPGLGLRLIYFSYDVKMKEKGDIPEGYSVSREKKERFSLILESASTNQTSMYLCASSGTGEIGGRNEQFFGPGTRLTVL.

The sample holds a few counts of this clonotype. The V gene is TRBV7-2, the J gene TRBJ2-3, with 9 nucleotides matching TRBD2. Germline V gene lookup returns CDR1 SGHTA and CDR2 FQGNSA. The J segment lost 1 base and the V segment lost 1 base, leaving 3 bases of the junction unmatched. This CDR3 is built from 16 residues. The CDR3 loop is CASSLDPSGGTDTQYF. The CDR3 nucleotides are TGTGCCAGCAGCTTAGACCCTAGCGGGGGCACAGATACGCAGTATTTT. Full variable domain (remainder filled in from reference TRBV7-2 and TRBJ2-3): GAGVSQSPSNKVTEKGKDVELRCDPISGHTALYWYRQSLGQGLEFLIYFQGNSAPDKSGLPSDRFSAERTGGSVSTLTIQRTQQEDSAVYLCASSLDPSGGTDTQYFGPGTRLTVL.

This clonotype has just one count. The CDR3 DNA reads as TGTGCCATCAGGCCTGAATTAGGCGAGCAGTACGTC. This encodes CAIRPELGEQYV. The J gene is TRBJ2-7, the V gene TRBV10-3, with no clear D. The CDR3 is made up of 12 amino acids. The germline V gene encodes CDR1 ENHRY and CDR2 SYGVKD. V gave up 6 bases and J gave up 6 bases, with 12 bases separating them.

This clonotype appeared many times. The chain employs TRBV7-2 and TRBJ2-1; TRBD2 matches 9 bases. V gave up 0 bases and J gave up 8 bases; unmatched junction bases: 8. The CDR3 runs to 16 residues. The V gene's germline CDR1 is SGHTA and CDR2 FQGNSA. The CDR3 DNA reads as TGTGCCAGCAGCTTAGCCGGGACTAGCCGTAGGTATGAGCAGTTCTTC. Its protein product is CASSLAGTSRRYEQFF.

This clonotype showed up just once. The chain joins TRBV5-4 to TRBJ2-4, with a tentative D call TRBD2 (5 bases). Trimming removed 4 bases at V and 1 base at J, with 12 bases between. In germline, CDR1 is SGHNT, CDR2 YYREEE (reference sequence). The length of the CDR3 is 15 residues. DNA for the CDR3: TGTGCCAGCAGCCCGGATTTAGCGGCCAAAAACATTCAGTACTTC. It specifies CASSPDLAAKNIQYF.

The J gene is TRBJ1-2, the V gene TRBV18, with TRBD1 matching 8 bases. Germline CDR1 KGHSH, CDR2 LQKENI. This CDR3 comprises 16 residues. Trimming at V came to 4 bases and at J to 5 bases, leaving 12 bases not matched to a gene. CDR3 in DNA: TGTGCCAGCTCACGAGACAGGGGACGAAAACCTTATGGCTACACCTTC. It encodes CASSRDRGRKPYGYTF.

This clonotype was observed a handful of times. This chain links TRBV6-1 with TRBJ1-6; 8 bases fit TRBD1. Germline values: CDR1 MNHNS, CDR2 SASEGT. Unmatched junction bases numbered 5, after V lost 5 bases and J lost 8 bases. CDR3 length: 14 amino acids. CDR3 nucleotides: TGTGCCAGCAGTTCCGGACAGGGTCATTCACCCCTCCACTTT. It specifies CASSSGQGHSPLHF.

The V gene is TRBV5-1, the J gene TRBJ1-3, with D possibly being TRBD1 (5 bases). V was shortened by 0 bases and J by 9 bases, with 13 bases between the two germline ends. CDR3 length: 14 amino acids. Germline V CDR1 and CDR2: SGHRS, YFSETQ. CDR3 nucleotides: TGCGCCAGCAGCTTGGACGCGGGAGGGGCCACCATATATTTT. Its translation: CASSLDAGGATIYF. Full variable domain (rest looked up from reference TRBV5-1 and TRBJ1-3): KAGVTQTPRYLIKTRGQQVTLSCSPISGHRSVSWYQQTPGQGLQFLFEYFSETQRNKGNFPGRFSGRQFSNSRSEMNVSTLELGDSALYLCASSLDAGGATIYFGEGSWLTVV.

The sample holds many counts of this clonotype. This chain connects TRBV4-1 to TRBJ1-1; D is possibly TRBD1 (5 bases). The CDR3 totals 15 residues. The germline CDR1 and CDR2 sequences are MGHRA and YSYEKL. V shed 3 bases and J shed 3 bases, with 14 bases lying between them. In nucleotides, the CDR3 is TGCGCCAGCAGCCAGGCTATGGGAGGGGACACTGAAGCTTTCTTT. It is translated as CASSQAMGGDTEAFF.

This clonotype came up a few times. The chain is built from TRBV7-3 and TRBJ2-1; TRBD1 matches 7 bases. V lost 4 bases and J lost 7; bases outside the gene matches: 4. The germline V gene encodes CDR1 SGHTA and CDR2 FQGTGA. This CDR3 is 13 amino acids long. CDR3 loop: CASSSTGWNEQFF. The CDR3 nucleotides are TGTGCCAGCAGCTCGACAGGGTGGAATGAGCAGTTCTTC.

This clonotype was found many times. The rearrangement joins TRBV7-2 to TRBJ2-7; TRBD2 aligns across 10 bases. The CDR3 extends over 13 amino acids. CDR1 and CDR2 from the germline V gene are SGHTA and FQGNSA. V was pared by 10 bases and J by 6 bases, with 9 bases of the junction left unmatched. CDR3 protein: CAIQREGRVEQYF. CDR3 DNA sequence: TGTGCCATCCAGCGGGAGGGCCGGGTCGAGCAGTACTTC.